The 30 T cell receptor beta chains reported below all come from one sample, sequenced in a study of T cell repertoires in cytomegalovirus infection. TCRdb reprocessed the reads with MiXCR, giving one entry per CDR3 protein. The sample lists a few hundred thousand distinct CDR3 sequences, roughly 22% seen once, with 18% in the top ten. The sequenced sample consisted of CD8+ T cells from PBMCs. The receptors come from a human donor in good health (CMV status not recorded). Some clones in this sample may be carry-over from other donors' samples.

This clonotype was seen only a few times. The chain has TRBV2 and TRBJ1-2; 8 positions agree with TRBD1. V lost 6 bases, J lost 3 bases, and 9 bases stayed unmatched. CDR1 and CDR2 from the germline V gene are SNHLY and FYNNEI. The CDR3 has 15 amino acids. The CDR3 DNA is TGTGCCAGCAGGACGGGACAGGAGCAGTACTATGGCTACACCTTC. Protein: CASRTGQEQYYGYTF.

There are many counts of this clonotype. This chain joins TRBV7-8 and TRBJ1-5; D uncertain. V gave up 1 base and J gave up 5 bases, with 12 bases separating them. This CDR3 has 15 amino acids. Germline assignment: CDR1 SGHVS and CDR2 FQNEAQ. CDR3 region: CASSLVGNWDQPQHF. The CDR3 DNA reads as TGTGCCAGCAGCTTAGTGGGGAACTGGGATCAGCCCCAGCATTTT. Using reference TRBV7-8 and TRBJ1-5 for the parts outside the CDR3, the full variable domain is GAGVSQSPRYKVAKRGQDVALRCDPISGHVSLFWYQQALGQGPEFLTYFQNEAQLDKSGLPSDRFFAERPEGSVSTLKIQRTQQEDSAVYLCASSLVGNWDQPQHFGDGTRLSIL.

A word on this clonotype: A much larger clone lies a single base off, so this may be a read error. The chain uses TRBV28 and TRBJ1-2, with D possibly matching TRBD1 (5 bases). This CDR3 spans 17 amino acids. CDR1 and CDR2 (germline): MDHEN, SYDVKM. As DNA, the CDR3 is TGTGCCAGCAGCCAGACCCTACGGACAAGCGATAACTGTGGCTACACCTTC. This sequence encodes CASSQTLRTSDNCGYTF.

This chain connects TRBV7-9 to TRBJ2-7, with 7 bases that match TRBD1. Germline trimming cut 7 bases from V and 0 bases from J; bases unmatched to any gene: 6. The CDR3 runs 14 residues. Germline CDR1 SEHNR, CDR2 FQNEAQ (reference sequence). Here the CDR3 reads CASTPGTVSYEQYF. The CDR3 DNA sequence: TGTGCCAGCACCCCCGGGACAGTCTCCTACGAGCAGTACTTC.

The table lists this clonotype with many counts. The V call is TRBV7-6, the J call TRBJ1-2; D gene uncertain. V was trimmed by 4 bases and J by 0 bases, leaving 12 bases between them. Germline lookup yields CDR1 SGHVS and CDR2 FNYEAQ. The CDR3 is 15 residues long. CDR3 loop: CASSSGVYANYGYTF. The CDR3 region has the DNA TGTGCCAGCAGCTCCGGTGTGTACGCTAACTATGGCTACACCTTC. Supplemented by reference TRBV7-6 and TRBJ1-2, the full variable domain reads GAGVSQSPRYKVTKRGQDVALRCDPISGHVSLYWYRQALGQGPEFLTYFNYEAQQDKSGLPNDRFSAERPEGSISTLTIQRTEQRDSAMYRCASSSGVYANYGYTFGSGTRLTVV.

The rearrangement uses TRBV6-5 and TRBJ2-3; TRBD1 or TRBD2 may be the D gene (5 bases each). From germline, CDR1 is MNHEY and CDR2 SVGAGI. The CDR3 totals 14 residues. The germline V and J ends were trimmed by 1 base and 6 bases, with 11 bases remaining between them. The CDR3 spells CASSYLGDDDTQYF. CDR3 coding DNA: TGTGCCAGCAGTTACTTGGGGGATGATGATACGCAGTATTTT.

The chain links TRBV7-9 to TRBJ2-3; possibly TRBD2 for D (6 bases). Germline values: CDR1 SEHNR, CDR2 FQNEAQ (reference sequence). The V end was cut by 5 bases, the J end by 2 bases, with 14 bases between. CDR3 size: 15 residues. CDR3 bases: TGTGCCAGCAGCCCGGGACTCGCCCTCACAGATACGCAGTATTTT. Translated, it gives CASSPGLALTDTQYF.

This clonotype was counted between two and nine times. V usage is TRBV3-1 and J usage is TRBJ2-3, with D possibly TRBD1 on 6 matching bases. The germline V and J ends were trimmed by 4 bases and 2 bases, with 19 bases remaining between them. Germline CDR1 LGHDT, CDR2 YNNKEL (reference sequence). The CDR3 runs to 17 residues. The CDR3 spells CASSPQYGQTDTDTQYF. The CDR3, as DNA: TGTGCCAGCAGCCCGCAGTACGGACAGACCGACACAGATACGCAGTATTTT.

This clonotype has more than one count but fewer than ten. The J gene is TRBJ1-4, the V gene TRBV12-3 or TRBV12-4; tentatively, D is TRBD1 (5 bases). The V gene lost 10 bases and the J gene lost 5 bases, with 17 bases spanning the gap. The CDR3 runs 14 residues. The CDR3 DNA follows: TGTGCCACCTCGACAGCCGAGGACAATGAAAAACTGTTTTTT. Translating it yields CATSTAEDNEKLFF.

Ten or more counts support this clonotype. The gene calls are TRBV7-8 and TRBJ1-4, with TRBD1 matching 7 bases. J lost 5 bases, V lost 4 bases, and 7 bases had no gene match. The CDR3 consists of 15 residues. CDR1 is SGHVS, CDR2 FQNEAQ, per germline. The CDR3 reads CASSSSPGGNEKLFF. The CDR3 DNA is TGTGCCAGCAGCTCTAGTCCAGGGGGAAATGAAAAACTGTTTTTT.

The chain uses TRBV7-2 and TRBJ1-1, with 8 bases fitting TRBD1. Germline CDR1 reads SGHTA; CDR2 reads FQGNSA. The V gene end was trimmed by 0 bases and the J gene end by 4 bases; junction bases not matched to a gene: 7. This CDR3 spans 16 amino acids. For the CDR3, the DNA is TGTGCCAGCAGCTTAGCCCCGACAGGGGAGGGCACTGAAGCTTTCTTT. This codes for CASSLAPTGEGTEAFF.

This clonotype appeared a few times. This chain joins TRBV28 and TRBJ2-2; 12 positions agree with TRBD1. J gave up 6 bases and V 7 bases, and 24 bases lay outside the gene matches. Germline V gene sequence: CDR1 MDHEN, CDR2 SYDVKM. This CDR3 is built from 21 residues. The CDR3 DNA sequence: TGTGCCAGCACCCTCCGATTGGGGATTAGGGACAGGGGGCGCGCTCCCGGGGAGCTGTTTTTT. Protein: CASTLRLGIRDRGRAPGELFF.

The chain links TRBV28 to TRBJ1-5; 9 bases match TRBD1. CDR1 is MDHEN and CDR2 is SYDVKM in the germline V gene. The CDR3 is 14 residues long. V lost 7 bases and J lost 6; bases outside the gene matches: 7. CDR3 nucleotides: TGTGCCAGCACCTTGACAGGGGGTGTTCAGCCCCAGCATTTT. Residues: CASTLTGGVQPQHF.

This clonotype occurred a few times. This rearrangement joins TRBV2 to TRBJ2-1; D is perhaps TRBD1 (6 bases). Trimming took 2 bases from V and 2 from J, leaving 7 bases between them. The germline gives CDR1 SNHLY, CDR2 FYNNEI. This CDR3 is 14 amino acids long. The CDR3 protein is CASSEQGTYNEQFF. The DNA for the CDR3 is TGTGCCAGCAGTGAACAGGGGACCTACAATGAGCAGTTCTTC.

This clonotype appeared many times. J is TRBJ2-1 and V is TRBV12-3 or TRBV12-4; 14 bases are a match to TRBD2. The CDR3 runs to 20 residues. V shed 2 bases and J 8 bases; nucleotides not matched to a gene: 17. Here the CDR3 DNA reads TGTGCCAGCAGTTTAACCCTATGGGGGGGGACTAGCGGGGGTAGCGATGAGCAGTTCTTC. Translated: CASSLTLWGGTSGGSDEQFF.

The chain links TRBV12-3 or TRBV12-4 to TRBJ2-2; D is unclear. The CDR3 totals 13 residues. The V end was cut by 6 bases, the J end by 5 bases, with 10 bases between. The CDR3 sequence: CASSRMATGELFF. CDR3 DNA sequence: TGTGCCAGCAGCAGGATGGCAACCGGGGAGCTGTTTTTT.

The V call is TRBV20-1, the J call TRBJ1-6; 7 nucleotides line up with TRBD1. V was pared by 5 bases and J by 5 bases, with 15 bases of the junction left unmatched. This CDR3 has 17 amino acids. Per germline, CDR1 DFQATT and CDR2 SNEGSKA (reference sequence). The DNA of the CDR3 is TGCAGTGCTCGACCTGGGACAGAACGGTTTCATAATTCACCCCTCCACTTT. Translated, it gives CSARPGTERFHNSPLHF.

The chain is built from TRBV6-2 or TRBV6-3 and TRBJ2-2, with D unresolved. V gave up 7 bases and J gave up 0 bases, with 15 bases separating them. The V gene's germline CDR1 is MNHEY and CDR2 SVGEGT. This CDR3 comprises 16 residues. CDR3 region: CASTYSNPSNTGELFF. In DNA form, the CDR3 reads TGTGCCAGCACCTATAGCAACCCTTCGAACACCGGGGAGCTGTTTTTT.

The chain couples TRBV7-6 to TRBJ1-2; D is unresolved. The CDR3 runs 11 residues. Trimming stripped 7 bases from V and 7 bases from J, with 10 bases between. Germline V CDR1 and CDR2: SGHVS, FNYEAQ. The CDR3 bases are TGTGCCAGCATGGTACTGGGTGGCTACACCTTC. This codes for CASMVLGGYTF.

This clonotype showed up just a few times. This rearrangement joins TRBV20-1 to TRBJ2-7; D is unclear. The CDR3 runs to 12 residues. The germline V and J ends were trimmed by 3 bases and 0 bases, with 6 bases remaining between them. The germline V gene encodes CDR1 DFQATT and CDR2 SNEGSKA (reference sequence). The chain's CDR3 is CSARPDSYEQYF. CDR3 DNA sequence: TGCAGTGCTAGGCCAGACTCCTACGAGCAGTACTTC.

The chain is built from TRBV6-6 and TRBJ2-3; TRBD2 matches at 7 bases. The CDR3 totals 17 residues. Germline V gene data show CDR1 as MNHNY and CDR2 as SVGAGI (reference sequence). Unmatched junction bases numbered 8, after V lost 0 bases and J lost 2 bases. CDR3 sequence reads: CASSYSPRLAPTDTQYF. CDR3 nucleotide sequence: TGTGCCAGCAGTTACTCCCCACGACTAGCTCCCACAGATACGCAGTATTTT.

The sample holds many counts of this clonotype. CDR3 sequence reads: CASSLLRGDTGELFF. CDR3 in DNA: TGTGCCAGCAGTTTATTGCGGGGAGACACCGGGGAGCTGTTTTTT. The V and J genes are TRBV28 and TRBJ2-2; possible D gene TRBD2, 6 bases. The CDR3 length is 15 residues. In germline, CDR1 is MDHEN, CDR2 SYDVKM. V was cut by 1 base and J by 3 bases, with 9 bases left in between.

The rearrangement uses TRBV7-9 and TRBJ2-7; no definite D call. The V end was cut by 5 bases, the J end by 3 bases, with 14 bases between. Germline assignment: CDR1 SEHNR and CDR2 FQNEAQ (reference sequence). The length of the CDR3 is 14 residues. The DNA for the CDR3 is TGTGCCAGCAGCCCACGACTGTCTCGCTACGAGCAGTACTTC. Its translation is CASSPRLSRYEQYF.

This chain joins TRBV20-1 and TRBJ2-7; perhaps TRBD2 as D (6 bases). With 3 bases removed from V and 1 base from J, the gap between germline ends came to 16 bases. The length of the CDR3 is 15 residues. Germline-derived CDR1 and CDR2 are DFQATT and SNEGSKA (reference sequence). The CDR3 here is CSASGRGLVSYEQYF. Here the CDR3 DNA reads TGCAGTGCTAGCGGCCGGGGACTCGTATCCTACGAGCAGTACTTC.

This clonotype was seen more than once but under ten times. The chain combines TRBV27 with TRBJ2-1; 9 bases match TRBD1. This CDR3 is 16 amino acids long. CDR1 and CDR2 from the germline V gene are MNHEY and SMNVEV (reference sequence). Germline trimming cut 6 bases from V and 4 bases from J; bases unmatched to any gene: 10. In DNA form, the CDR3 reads TGTGCCAGCAGCAAAGGTGGGACAGGGAATTACAATGAGCAGTTCTTC. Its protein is CASSKGGTGNYNEQFF.

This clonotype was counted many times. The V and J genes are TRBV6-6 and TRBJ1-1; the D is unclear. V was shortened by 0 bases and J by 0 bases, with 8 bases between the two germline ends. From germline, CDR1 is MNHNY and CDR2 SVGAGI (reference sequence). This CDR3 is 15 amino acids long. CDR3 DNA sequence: TGTGCCAGCAGTTACTCGCCAACCCTGAACACTGAAGCTTTCTTT. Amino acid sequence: CASSYSPTLNTEAFF.

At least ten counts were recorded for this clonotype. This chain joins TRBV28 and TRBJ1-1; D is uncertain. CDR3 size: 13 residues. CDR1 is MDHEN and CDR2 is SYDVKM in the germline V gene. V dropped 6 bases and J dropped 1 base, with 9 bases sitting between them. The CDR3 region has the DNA TGTGCCAGCAGCTGGACCTGGAACACTGAAGCTTTCTTT. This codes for CASSWTWNTEAFF.

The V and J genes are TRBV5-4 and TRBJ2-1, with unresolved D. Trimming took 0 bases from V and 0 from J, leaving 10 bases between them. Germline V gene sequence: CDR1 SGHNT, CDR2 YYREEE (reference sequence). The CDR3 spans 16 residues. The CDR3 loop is CASSLEAASSYNEQFF. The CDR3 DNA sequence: TGTGCCAGCAGCTTGGAGGCCGCAAGCTCCTACAATGAGCAGTTCTTC.

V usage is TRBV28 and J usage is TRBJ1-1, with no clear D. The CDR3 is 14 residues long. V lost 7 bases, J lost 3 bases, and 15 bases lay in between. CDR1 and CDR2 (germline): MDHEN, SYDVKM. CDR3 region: CASIKRLGYTEAFF. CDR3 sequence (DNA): TGTGCCAGCATCAAAAGGCTTGGGTACACTGAAGCTTTCTTT.

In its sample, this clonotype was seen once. The CDR3 spells CASGLPANTEAFF. The DNA of the CDR3 is TGTGCTAGTGGTCTCCCCGCGAACACTGAAGCTTTCTTT. The V and J genes are TRBV12-5 and TRBJ1-1; D remains unclear. Germline values: CDR1 LGHNT, CDR2 FRNRAP. The V end was cut by 5 bases, the J end by 1 base, with 8 bases between. CDR3 length: 13 residues.